A selection of T cell receptor beta chains follows, all from one sample in a study of T-cell reconstitution after alpha-beta-depleted transplantation in children. Via MiXCR, TCRdb re-called the PCR reads, giving one row per CDR3 protein. The sample records some 600,000 distinct CDR3 sequences, 10% to 15% being singletons. The source was PBMCs, mostly from graft donor cells, collected 360 days after TCRalphabeta/CD19-depleted stem cell transplant. The receptors here all came from a male patient between 10 and 17 years old who had a stem cell transplant for acute myeloid leukemia, so the T cells may come from the graft donor. CDR3s include the opening cysteine and the closing phenylalanine or tryptophan. The order of the fields is CDR3 protein, CDR3 DNA, clone size, J gene, D gene, V gene. A D gene is named only where the DNA matches it firmly. Some rows mark clone size as missing; the rest say once, few, many or name a class of expanded clone.

CASSDTGTGRSETQYF | TGTGCCAGCAGTGACACCGGGACAGGGAGATCAGAGACCCAGTACTTC | many | TRBJ2-5 | TRBD1 | TRBV27
CASSPLLGGYTF | TGTGCCAGCAGTCCCCTCTTGGGCGGCTACACCTTC | - | TRBJ1-2 | - | TRBV6-2/TRBV6-3
CASSIRLAGVEDTQYF | TGTGCCAGTAGTATTCGGCTAGCGGGAGTGGAAGATACGCAGTATTTT | few | TRBJ2-3 | TRBD2 | TRBV19
CASSEATGGVGGRYEQYF | TGTGCCAGCAGTGAAGCGACGGGGGGAGTGGGAGGAAGGTACGAGCAGTACTTC | few | TRBJ2-7 | TRBD2 | TRBV6-1
CSVESPGLPYEQYF | TGCAGCGTTGAGTCTCCGGGACTTCCCTACGAGCAGTACTTC | many | TRBJ2-7 | - | TRBV29-1
CSASGSPLAYNEQFF | TGCAGTGCTAGCGGGAGTCCCCTAGCCTACAATGAGCAGTTCTTC | - | TRBJ2-1 | - | TRBV20-1
CASSTGLAGNNEQFF | TGTGCCAGCAGTACCGGACTAGCGGGGAACAATGAGCAGTTCTTC | many | TRBJ2-1 | TRBD2 | TRBV12-3/TRBV12-4
CSARSLGLAATDTQYF | TGCAGTGCTAGAAGTCTCGGACTAGCGGCCACAGATACGCAGTATTTT | - | TRBJ2-3 | TRBD2 | TRBV20-1
CASSPTGNGAQYF | TGTGCCAGCAGTCCCACAGGGAATGGGGCGCAGTACTTC | - | TRBJ2-7 | - | TRBV12-3/TRBV12-4
CASSHLPGLFYNEQFF | TGTGCCAGCAGTCACCTTCCGGGACTTTTCTACAATGAGCAGTTCTTC | many | TRBJ2-1 | - | TRBV28
CASSLYPGTSGNSYEQYF | TGCGCCAGCAGCTTGTACCCGGGGACTAGCGGAAATTCCTACGAGCAGTACTTC | - | TRBJ2-7 | TRBD2 | TRBV5-1
CASSWLRDRVRDTQYF | TGTGCCAGCAGCTGGCTCCGGGACAGGGTTCGAGATACGCAGTATTTT | - | TRBJ2-3 | TRBD1 | TRBV5-5
CASSLGTSPTSTDTQYF | TGTGCCAGCAGCCTAGGGACTAGCCCTACTAGCACAGATACGCAGTATTTT | many | TRBJ2-3 | - | TRBV21-1
CASSLGLVSTDTQYF | TGTGCCAGCAGCTTAGGACTAGTGAGCACAGATACGCAGTATTTT | - | TRBJ2-3 | - | TRBV7-2
CATSREVAGGYEQYF | TGTGCCACCAGCAGAGAAGTGGCAGGTGGCTACGAGCAGTACTTC | - | TRBJ2-7 | - | TRBV15
CASSSSWGEAFF | TGTGCCAGCAGCTCCAGCTGGGGGGAAGCTTTCTTT | - | TRBJ1-1 | - | TRBV7-8
CSVEPGVQETQYF | TGCAGCGTTGAACCCGGGGTCCAAGAGACCCAGTACTTC | many | TRBJ2-5 | - | TRBV29-1
CSVETSGIYNEQFF | TGCAGCGTTGAGACTAGCGGGATTTACAATGAGCAGTTCTTC | many | TRBJ2-1 | TRBD2 | TRBV29-1
CASSLVGFGTSTDTQYF | TGTGCCAGCAGCTTAGTAGGTTTCGGGACTAGCACAGATACGCAGTATTTT | few | TRBJ2-3 | - | TRBV7-2